This record concerns one T cell receptor (beta chain) sequence. The data belong to a study of T cells in Graves' hyperthyroidism and ophthalmopathy. Study background: Pretreatment peripheral blood was obtained at initial diagnosis.

Researchers defined stable Graves' hyperthyroidism as no ophthalmopathy progression within 18 months. Hyperthyroidism had been newly diagnosed in patients aged 18 to 65, and its duration was under 2 months. Based on clinical symptoms, serum thyroxine and TRAb, thyroid ultrasound and orbital computed tomography, diagnoses were reached. The CDR3 spans 14 residues. Germline CDR1 DFQATT, CDR2 SNEGSKA (reference sequence). Trimming took 0 bases from V and 1 from J, leaving 10 bases between them. RNA transcripts served as the template for amplifying TCR beta CDR3 regions. First-round RT-PCR targeting the TCR CDR3 was performed with the HTBI primer set. TCRdb fed the multiplex PCR reads into MiXCR, producing one record per CDR3 protein. The repertoire consists of hundreds of thousands of distinct CDR3 sequences, with 35% to 45% occurring once and the leading ten covering over 8%.

The sequence was collected from a man between 18 and 29 years old with Graves' hyperthyroidism. The genes are TRBV20-1 and TRBJ2-7, with D possibly TRBD2 on 5 matching bases. The sample comprised blood. The CDR3: CSARDLSGSYEQYF. DNA of the CDR3: TGCAGTGCTAGAGACTTGAGCGGATCCTACGAGCAGTACTTC.